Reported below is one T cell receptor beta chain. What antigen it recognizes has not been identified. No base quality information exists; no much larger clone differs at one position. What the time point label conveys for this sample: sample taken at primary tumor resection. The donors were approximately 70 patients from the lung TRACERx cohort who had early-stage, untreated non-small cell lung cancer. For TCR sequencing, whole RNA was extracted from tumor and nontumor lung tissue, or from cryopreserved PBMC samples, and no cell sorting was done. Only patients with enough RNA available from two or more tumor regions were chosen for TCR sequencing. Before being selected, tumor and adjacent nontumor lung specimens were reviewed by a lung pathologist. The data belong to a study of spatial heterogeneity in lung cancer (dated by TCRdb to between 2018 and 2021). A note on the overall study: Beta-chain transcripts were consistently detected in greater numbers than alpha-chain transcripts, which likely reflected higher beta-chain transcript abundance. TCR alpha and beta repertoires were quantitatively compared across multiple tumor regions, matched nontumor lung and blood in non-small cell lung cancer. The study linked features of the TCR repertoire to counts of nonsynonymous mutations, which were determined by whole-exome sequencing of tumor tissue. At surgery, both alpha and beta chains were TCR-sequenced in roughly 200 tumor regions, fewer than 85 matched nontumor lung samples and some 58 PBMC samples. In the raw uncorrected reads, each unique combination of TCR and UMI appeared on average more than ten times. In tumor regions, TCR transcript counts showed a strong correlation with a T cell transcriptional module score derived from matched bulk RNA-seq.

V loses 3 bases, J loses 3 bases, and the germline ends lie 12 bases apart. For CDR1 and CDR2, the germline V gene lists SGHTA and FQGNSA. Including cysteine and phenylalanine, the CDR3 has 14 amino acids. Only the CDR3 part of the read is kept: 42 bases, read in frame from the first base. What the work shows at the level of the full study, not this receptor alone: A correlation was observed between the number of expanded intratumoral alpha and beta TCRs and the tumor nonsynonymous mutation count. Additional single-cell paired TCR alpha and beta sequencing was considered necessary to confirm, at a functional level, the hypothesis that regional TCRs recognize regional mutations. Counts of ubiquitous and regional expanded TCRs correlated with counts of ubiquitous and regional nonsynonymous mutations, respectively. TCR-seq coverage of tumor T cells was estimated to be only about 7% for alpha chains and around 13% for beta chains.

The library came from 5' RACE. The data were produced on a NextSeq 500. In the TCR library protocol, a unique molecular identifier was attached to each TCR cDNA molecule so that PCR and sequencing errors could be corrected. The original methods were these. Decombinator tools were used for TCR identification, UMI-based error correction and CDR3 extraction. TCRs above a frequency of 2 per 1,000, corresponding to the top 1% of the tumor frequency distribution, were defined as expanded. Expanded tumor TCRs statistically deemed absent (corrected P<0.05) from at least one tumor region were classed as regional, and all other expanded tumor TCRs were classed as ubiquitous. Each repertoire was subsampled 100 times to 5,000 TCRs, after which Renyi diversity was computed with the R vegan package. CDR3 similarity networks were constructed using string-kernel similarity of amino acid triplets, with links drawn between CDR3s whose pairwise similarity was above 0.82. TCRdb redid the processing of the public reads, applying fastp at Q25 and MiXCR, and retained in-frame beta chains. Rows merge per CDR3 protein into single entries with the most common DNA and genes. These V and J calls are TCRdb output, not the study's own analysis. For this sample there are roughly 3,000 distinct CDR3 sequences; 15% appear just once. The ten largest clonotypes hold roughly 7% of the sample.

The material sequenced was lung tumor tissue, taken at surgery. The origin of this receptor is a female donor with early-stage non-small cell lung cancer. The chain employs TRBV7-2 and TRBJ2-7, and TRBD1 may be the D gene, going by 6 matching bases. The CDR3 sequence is CASSFSSGDYEQYF. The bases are TGTGCCAGCAGCTTTTCATCAGGGGACTACGAGCAGTACTTC.